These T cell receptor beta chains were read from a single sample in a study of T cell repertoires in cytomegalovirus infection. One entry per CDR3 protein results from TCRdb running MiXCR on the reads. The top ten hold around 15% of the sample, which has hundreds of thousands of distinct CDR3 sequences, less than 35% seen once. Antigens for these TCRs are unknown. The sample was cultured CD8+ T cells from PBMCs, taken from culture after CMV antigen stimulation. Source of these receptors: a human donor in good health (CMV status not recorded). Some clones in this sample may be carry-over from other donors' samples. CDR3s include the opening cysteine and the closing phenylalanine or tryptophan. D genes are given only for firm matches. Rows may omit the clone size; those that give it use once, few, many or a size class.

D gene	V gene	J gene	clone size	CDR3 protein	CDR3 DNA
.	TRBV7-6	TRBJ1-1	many	CASSPEGNTEAFF	TGTGCCAGCAGCCCTGAAGGAAACACTGAAGCTTTCTTT
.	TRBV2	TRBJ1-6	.	CASSERSYNSPLHF	TGTGCCAGCAGTGAAAGAAGTTATAATTCACCCCTCCACTTT
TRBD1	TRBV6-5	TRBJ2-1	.	CASSFSTGLNEQFF	TGTGCCAGCAGTTTCTCGACAGGGTTGAATGAGCAGTTCTTC
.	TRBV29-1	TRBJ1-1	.	CSVLEGLRTEAFF	TGCAGCGTCCTGGAGGGCTTGAGGACTGAAGCTTTCTTT
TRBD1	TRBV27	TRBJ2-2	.	CASSSLDRGGPGELFF	TGTGCCAGCAGTTCCCTCGACAGGGGGGGACCCGGGGAGCTGTTTTTT
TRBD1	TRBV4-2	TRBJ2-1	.	CASSPGIDGTGDNEQFF	TGTGCCAGCAGCCCGGGGATTGACGGGACAGGGGATAATGAGCAGTTCTTC
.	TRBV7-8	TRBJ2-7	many	CASSPTGEQYF	TGTGCCAGCAGCCCGACGGGTGAGCAGTACTTC
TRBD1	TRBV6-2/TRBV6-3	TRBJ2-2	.	CASRGLDRDTGELFF	TGTGCCAGCAGAGGACTGGACAGGGACACCGGGGAGCTGTTTTTT
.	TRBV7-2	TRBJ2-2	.	CVSSPDTGELFF	TGTGTCAGCAGCCCGGACACCGGGGAGCTGTTTTTT
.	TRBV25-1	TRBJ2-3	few	CASSEFKGGDTQYF	TGTGCCAGCAGTGAATTTAAGGGAGGAGATACGCAGTATTTT
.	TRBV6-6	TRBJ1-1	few	CASSAGDTEAFF	TGTGCCAGCAGTGCAGGGGACACTGAAGCTTTCTTT
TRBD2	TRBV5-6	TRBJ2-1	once	CASSYHTSGEQFF	TGTGCCAGCAGCTATCATACTAGCGGGGAGCAGTTCTTC
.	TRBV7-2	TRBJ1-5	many	CASSLKGWGYSNQPQHF	TGTGCCAGCAGCTTAAAAGGTTGGGGGTATAGCAATCAGCCCCAGCATTTT
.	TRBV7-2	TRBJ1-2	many	CASSLAPVNYGYTF	TGTGCCAGCAGCTTAGCCCCAGTTAACTATGGCTACACCTTC
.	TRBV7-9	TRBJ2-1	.	CASSCDGASYNEQFF	TGTGCCAGCAGCTGCGACGGGGCTTCTTACAATGAGCAGTTCTTC
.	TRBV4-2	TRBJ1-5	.	CASSSSRQAVNQPQHF	TGTGCCAGCAGCTCGTCAAGGCAGGCGGTAAATCAGCCCCAGCATTTT
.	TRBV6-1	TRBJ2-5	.	CASSVGGLNRETQYF	TGTGCCAGCAGTGTGGGGGGGCTAAATAGAGAGACCCAGTACTTC
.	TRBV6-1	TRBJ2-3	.	CASTPRGFGADTQYF	TGTGCCAGCACCCCTCGAGGGTTTGGGGCCGATACGCAGTATTTT
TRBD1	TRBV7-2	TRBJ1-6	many	CASSLAPLQGVSSPLHF	TGTGCCAGCAGCTTAGCCCCTTTGCAGGGGGTAAGTTCACCCCTCCACTTT
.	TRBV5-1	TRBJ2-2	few	CASSLDPSNGELFF	TGCGCCAGCAGCTTAGACCCCTCGAACGGGGAGCTGTTTTTT
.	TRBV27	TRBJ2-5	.	CASSPIAIQETQYF	TGTGCCAGCAGTCCCATCGCCATCCAAGAGACCCAGTACTTC
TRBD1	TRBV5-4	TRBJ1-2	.	CASSTGQGADYGYTF	TGTGCCAGCAGCACAGGACAGGGGGCGGACTATGGCTACACCTTC
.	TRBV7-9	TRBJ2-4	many	CASTTEGRLAKNIQYF	TGTGCCAGCACCACGGAGGGCAGGCTAGCCAAAAACATTCAGTACTTC
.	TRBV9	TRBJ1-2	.	CASSGEDIPNYGYTF	TGTGCCAGCAGCGGGGAGGACATCCCTAACTATGGCTACACCTTC
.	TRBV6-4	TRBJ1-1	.	CASRKREEFTEAFF	TGTGCCAGCAGAAAAAGGGAGGAATTCACTGAAGCTTTCTTT
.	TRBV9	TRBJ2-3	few	CASSVGERSSTDTQYF	TGTGCCAGCAGCGTAGGGGAGCGATCTAGCACAGATACGCAGTATTTT
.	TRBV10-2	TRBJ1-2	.	CASSAPHGADGYTF	TGCGCCAGCAGTGCCCCCCATGGGGCGGATGGCTACACCTTC
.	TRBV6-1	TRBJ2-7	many	CASSEPQGSSYEQYF	TGTGCCAGCAGTGAACCACAGGGTTCATCCTACGAGCAGTACTTC
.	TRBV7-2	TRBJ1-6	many	CASSRYNSPLHF	TGTGCCAGCAGCCGGTATAATTCACCCCTCCACTTT
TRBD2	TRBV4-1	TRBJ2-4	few	CASSQGTSGDLKNIQYF	TGCGCCAGCAGCCAAGGAACTAGCGGGGACCTCAAAAACATTCAGTACTTC
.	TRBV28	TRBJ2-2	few	CASSLGPFHSTGELFF	TGTGCCAGCAGTTTAGGTCCCTTCCATAGTACCGGGGAGCTGTTTTTT
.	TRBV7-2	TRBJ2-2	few	CAISQGELFF	TGTGCTATCAGCCAGGGGGAGCTGTTTTTT
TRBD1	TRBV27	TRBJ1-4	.	CASSPWDRVNEKLFF	TGTGCCAGCAGTCCCTGGGACAGGGTAAATGAAAAACTGTTTTTT
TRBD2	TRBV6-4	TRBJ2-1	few	CASSDTSGDNEQFF	TGTGCCAGCAGTGATACTAGCGGGGACAATGAGCAGTTCTTC
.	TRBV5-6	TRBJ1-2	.	CASSLGQQGVYPYTF	TGTGCCAGCAGCTTGGGTCAGCAGGGAGTATATCCCTACACCTTC
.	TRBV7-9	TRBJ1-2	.	CASSLTGAATNGYTF	TGTGCCAGCAGCTTAACGGGGGCAGCGACTAATGGCTACACCTTC
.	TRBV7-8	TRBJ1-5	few	CASSLHWGQPQHF	TGTGCCAGCAGCTTACATTGGGGTCAGCCCCAGCATTTT
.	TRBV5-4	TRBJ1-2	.	CASSLERRNYGYTF	TGTGCCAGCAGCTTGGAACGGCGGAACTATGGCTACACCTTC
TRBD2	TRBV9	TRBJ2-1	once	CASSIVSSGGVNEQFF	TGTGCCAGCAGCATAGTTTCTAGCGGGGGTGTGAATGAGCAGTTCTTC
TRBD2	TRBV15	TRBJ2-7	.	CATTVGGTYEQYF	TGTGCCACCACAGTGGGGGGGACCTACGAGCAGTACTTC
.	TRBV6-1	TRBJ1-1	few	CASSGRGGGTEAFF	TGTGCCAGCAGTGGACGGGGCGGGGGCACTGAAGCTTTCTTT
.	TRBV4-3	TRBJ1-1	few	CASSQAADMNTEAFF	TGCGCCAGCAGCCAAGCGGCGGATATGAACACTGAAGCTTTCTTT
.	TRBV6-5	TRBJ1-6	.	CASRVGAGNSPLHF	TGTGCCAGCAGAGTCGGGGCAGGGAATTCACCCCTCCACTTT
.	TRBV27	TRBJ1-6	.	CASSFGGEDSPLHF	TGTGCCAGCAGTTTCGGGGGGGAGGATTCACCCCTCCACTTT
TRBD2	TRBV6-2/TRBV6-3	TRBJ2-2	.	CASNLTPGLDTNTGELFF	TGTGCCAGCAACCTGACCCCGGGACTAGATACGAACACCGGGGAGCTGTTTTTT
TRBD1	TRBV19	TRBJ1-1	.	CALTSEDRRAFF	TGTGCCTTAACTAGCGAGGACAGGAGAGCTTTCTTT
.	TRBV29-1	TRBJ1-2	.	CSVLPLQDYGYTF	TGCAGCGTCCTCCCCCTCCAGGACTATGGCTACACCTTC